This TCR beta chain derives from a study of blood T cell repertoires in COVID-19. V was pared by 5 bases and J by 3 bases, with 9 bases of the junction left unmatched. CDR3 length: 16 residues. Per germline, CDR1 MNHEY and CDR2 SMNVEV (reference sequence). In the case of this clone: Other nucleotide sequences from this sample produce the same CDR3.

Only in-frame clones appear in the TCRdb table, and some are missing; sequencing was by immunoSEQ multiplex PCR. The sample shows about 270,000 clones, around 85% of them seen only once. Sequences were obtained from peripheral blood. The TCR sequence derives from a woman aged 50 to 60 with active or convalescent COVID-19. The V gene is TRBV27, the J gene TRBJ1-4; TRBD1 agrees at 7 bases. The CDR3 reads CASSPRPGQPNEKLFF. Written as DNA, the CDR3 is TGTGCCAGCAGTCCCCGGCCGGGACAGCCTAATGAAAAACTGTTTTTT.